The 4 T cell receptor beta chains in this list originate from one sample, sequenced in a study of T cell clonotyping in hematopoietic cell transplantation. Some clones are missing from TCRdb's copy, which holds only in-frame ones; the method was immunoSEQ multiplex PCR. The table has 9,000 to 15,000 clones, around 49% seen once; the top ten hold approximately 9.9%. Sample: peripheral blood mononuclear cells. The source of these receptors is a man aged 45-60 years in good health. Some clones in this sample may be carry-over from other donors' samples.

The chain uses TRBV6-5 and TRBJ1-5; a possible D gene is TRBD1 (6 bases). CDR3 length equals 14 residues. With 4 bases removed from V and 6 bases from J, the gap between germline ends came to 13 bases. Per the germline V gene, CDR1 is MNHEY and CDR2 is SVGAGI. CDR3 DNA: TGTGCCAGCAGTTCACAGGGAGGGGGTCAGCCCCAGCATTTT. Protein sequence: CASSSQGGGQPQHF.

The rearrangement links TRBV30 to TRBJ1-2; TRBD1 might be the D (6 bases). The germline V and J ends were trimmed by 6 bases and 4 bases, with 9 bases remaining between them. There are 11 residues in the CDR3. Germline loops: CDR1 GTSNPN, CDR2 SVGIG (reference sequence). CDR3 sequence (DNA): TGTGCCTGCGGACAGTCCTATGGCTACACCTTC. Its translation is CACGQSYGYTF.

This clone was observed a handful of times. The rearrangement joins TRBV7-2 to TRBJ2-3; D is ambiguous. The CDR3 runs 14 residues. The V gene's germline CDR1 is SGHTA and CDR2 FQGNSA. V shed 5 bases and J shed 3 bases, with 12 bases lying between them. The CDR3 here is CASSATTSTDTQYF. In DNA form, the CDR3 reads TGTGCCAGCAGCGCCACGACAAGTACAGATACGCAGTATTTT.

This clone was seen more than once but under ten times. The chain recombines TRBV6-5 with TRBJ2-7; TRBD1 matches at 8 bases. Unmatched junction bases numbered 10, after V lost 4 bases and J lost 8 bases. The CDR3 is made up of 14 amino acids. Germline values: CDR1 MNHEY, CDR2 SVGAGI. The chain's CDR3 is CASSLQGAYSKQYF. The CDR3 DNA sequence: TGTGCCAGCAGTTTGCAGGGGGCTTACTCCAAGCAGTACTTC.